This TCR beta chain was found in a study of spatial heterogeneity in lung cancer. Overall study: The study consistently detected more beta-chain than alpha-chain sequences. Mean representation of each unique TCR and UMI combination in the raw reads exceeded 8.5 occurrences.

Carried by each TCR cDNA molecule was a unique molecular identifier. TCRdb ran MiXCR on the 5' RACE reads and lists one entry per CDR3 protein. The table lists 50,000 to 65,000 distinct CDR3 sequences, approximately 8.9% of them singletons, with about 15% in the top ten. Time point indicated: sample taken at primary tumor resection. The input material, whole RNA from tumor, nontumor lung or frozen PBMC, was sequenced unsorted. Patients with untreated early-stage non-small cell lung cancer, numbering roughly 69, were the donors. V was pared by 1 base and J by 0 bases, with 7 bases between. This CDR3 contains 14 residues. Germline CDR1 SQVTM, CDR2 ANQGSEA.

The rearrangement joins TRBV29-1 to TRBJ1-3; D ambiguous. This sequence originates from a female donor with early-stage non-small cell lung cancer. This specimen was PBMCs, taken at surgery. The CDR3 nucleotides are TGCAGCGTTGAAGGCTCATACTCTGGAAACACCATATATTTT. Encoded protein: CSVEGSYSGNTIYF.